This T cell receptor beta chain emerged from a study of CD8 T cells in Susac syndrome. The RNA input was roughly 0.45 to 1 ug, and it was reverse transcribed with random hexamers. TCR beta CDR3 was amplified by immunoSEQ multiplex PCR. This amplification extended across 54 Vbeta and 13 Jbeta segments. MiXCR, run by TCRdb on the immunoSEQ multiplex PCR reads, gives a single entry per CDR3 protein. The profile shows more than 90,000 distinct CDR3 sequences, approximately 93% of them singletons. V gave up 8 bases and J gave up 1 base, with 15 bases separating them. From germline, CDR1 is LNHDA and CDR2 SQIVND (reference sequence). CDR3 size: 14 residues. In blood CD8+ and CD4+ T cells, TCR beta underwent sequencing.

The chain has TRBV19 and TRBJ2-7; tentative D call: TRBD1 (6 bases). The sequence was collected from a human donor with multiple sclerosis. The sample was CD4+ T cells from PBMCs. The CDR3 reads CASRLRGASYEQYF. The CDR3 bases are TGTGCCAGTCGCCTCAGGGGCGCTTCCTACGAGCAGTACTTC.